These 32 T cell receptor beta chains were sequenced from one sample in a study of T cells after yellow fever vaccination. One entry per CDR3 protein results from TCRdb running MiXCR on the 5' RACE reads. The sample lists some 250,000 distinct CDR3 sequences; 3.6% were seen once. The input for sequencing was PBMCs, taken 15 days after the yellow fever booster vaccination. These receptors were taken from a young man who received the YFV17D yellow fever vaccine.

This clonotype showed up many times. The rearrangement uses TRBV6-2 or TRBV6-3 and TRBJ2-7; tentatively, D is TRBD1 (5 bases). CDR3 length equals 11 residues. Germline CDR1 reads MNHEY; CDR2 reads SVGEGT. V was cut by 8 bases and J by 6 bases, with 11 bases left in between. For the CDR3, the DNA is TGTGCCAGCGCATGGGGCTCCGAGCAGTACGTC. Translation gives CASAWGSEQYV.

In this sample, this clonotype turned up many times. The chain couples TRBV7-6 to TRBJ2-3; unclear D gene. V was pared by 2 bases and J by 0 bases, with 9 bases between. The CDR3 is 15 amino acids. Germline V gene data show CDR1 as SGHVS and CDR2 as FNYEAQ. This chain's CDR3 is CASSLRQDSTDTQYF. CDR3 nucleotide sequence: TGTGCCAGCAGCTTACGGCAAGACAGCACAGATACGCAGTATTTT.

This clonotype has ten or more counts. This chain's CDR3 is CASRDGINEKLFF. CDR3 DNA: TGTGCCAGCAGGGACGGAATTAATGAAAAACTGTTTTTT. The V call is TRBV6-6, the J call TRBJ1-4; D not resolved. The ends were cut back, 6 bases at V and 4 bases at J, with 9 bases in the middle. Germline V gene data show CDR1 as MNHNY and CDR2 as SVGAGI (reference sequence). This CDR3 has 13 amino acids.

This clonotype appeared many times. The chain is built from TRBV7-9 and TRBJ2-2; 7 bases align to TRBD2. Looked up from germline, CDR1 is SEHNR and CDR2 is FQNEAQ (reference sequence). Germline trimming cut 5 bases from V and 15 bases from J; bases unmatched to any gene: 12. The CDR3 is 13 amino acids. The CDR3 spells CASSRETSQTVFF. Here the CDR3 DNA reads TGTGCCAGCAGCCGAGAGACTAGCCAGACGGTGTTTTTT.

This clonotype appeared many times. This chain's CDR3 is CSVEGGVEGTQYF. CDR3 bases: TGCAGCGTTGAAGGCGGCGTCGAAGGTACGCAGTATTTT. V and J are TRBV29-1 and TRBJ2-3; no clear D gene. CDR3 length: 13 amino acids. V gave up 1 base and J gave up 8 bases, with 13 bases separating them. The germline V gene encodes CDR1 SQVTM and CDR2 ANQGSEA.

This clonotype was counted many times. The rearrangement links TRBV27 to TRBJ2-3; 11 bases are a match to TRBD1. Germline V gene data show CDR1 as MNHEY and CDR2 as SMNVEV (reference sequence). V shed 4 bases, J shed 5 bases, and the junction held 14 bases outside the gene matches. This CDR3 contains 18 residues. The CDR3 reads CASSSLPRTGGAIDTQYF. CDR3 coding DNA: TGTGCCAGCAGTTCCCTCCCTCGGACAGGGGGCGCGATAGATACGCAGTATTTT.

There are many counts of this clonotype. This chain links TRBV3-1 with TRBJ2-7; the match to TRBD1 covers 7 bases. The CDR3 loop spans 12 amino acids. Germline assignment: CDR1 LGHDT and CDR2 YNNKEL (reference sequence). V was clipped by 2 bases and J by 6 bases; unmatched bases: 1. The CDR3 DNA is TGTGCCAGCAGCCAAAGACAGGGCGAGCAGTACTTC. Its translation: CASSQRQGEQYF.

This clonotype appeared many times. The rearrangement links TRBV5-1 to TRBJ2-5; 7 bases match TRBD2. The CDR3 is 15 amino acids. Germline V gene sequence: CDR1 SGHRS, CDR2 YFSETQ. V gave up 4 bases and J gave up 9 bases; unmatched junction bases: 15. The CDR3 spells CASSLEIPRGTAQYF. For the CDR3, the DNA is TGCGCCAGCAGCCTAGAGATCCCGCGGGGGACGGCCCAGTACTTC.

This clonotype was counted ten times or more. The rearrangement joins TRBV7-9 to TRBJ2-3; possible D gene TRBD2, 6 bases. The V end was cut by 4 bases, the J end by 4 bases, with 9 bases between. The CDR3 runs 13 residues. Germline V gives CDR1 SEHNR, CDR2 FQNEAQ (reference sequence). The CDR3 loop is CASSWGLPDTQYF. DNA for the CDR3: TGTGCCAGCAGCTGGGGACTGCCAGATACGCAGTATTTT. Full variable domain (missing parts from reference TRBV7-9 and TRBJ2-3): DTGVSQNPRHKITKRGQNVTFRCDPISEHNRLYWYRQTLGQGPEFLTYFQNEAQLEKSRLLSDRFSAERPKGSFSTLEIQRTEQGDSAMYLCASSWGLPDTQYFGPGTRLTVL.

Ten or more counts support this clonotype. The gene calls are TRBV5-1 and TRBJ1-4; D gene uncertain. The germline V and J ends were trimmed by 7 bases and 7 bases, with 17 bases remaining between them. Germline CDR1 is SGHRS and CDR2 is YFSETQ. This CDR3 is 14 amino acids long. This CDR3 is CASRQNFAGEKLFF. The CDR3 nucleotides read TGCGCCAGCCGTCAGAACTTTGCGGGTGAAAAACTGTTTTTT.

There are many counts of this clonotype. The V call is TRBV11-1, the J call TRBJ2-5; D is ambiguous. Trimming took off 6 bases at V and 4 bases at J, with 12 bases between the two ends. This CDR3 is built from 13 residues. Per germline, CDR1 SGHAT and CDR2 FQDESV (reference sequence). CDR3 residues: CASSPRQPETQYF. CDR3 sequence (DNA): TGTGCCAGCAGTCCAAGGCAACCAGAGACCCAGTACTTC.

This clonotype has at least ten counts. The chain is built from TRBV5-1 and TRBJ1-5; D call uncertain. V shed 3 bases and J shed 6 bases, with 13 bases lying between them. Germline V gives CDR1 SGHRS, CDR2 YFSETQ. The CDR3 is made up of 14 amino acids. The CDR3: CASSSDPGGQPQHF. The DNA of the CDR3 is TGCGCCAGCAGCTCGGACCCTGGCGGTCAGCCCCAGCATTTT.

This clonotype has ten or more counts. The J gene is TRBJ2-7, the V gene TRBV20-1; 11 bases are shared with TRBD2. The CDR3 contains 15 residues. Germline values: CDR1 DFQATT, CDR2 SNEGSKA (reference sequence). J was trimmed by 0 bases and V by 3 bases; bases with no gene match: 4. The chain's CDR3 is CSARTSGALSYEQYV. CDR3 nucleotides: TGCAGTGCTAGGACTAGCGGGGCGCTCTCCTACGAGCAGTACGTC.

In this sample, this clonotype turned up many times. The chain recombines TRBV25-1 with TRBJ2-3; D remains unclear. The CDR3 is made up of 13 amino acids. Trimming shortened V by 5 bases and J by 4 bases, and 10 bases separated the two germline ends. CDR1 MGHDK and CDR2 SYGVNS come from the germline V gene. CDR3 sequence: CASSLQDADTQYF. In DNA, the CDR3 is TGTGCCAGCAGTCTTCAGGACGCAGATACGCAGTATTTT.

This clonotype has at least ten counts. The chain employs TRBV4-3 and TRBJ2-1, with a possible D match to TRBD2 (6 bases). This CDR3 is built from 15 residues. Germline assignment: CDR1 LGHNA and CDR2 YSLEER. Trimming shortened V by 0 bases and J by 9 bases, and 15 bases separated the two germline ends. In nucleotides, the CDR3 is TGCGCCAGCAGCCAAGAAACGAGACTAGTCGGTGAGCAGTTCTTC. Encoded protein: CASSQETRLVGEQFF.

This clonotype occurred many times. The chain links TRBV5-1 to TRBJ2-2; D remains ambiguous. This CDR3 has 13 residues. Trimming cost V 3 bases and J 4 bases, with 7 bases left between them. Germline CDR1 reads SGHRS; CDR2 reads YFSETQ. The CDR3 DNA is TGCGCCAGCAGCTATATAGTCACCGGGGAGCTGTTTTTT. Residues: CASSYIVTGELFF. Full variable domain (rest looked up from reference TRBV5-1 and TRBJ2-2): KAGVTQTPRYLIKTRGQQVTLSCSPISGHRSVSWYQQTPGQGLQFLFEYFSETQRNKGNFPGRFSGRQFSNSRSEMNVSTLELGDSALYLCASSYIVTGELFFGEGSRLTVL.

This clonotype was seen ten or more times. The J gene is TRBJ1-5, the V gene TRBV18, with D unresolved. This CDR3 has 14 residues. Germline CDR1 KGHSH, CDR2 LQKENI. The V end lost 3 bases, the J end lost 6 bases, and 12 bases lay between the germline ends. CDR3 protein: CASSPVGGSQPQHF. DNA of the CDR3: TGTGCCAGCTCACCTGTAGGCGGTTCTCAGCCCCAGCATTTT.

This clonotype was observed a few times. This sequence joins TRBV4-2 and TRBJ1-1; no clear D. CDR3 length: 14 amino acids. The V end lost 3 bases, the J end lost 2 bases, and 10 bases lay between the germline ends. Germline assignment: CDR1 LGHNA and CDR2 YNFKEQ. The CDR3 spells CASSHTEGNTEAFF. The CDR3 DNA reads TGTGCCAGCAGCCACACTGAGGGAAACACTGAAGCTTTCTTT.

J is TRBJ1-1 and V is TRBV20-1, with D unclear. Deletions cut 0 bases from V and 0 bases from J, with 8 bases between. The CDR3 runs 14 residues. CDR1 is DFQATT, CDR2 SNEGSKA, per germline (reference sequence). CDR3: CSARDMRVNTEAFF. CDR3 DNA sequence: TGCAGTGCTAGAGATATGAGGGTGAACACTGAAGCTTTCTTT.

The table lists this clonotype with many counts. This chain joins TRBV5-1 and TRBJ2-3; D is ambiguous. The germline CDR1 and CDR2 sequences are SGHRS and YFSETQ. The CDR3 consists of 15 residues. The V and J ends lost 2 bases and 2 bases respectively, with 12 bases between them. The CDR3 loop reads CASSFAGYFTDTQYF. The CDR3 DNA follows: TGCGCCAGCAGCTTCGCCGGGTACTTCACAGATACGCAGTATTTT. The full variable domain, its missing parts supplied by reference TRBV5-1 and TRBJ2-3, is KAGVTQTPRYLIKTRGQQVTLSCSPISGHRSVSWYQQTPGQGLQFLFEYFSETQRNKGNFPGRFSGRQFSNSRSEMNVSTLELGDSALYLCASSFAGYFTDTQYFGPGTRLTVL.

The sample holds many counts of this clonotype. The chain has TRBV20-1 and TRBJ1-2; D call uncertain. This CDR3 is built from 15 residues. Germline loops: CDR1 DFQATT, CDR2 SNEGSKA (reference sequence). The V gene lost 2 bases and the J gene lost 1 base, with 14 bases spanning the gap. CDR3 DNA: TGCAGTGCTAGATCGAGGACGGACCATAACTATGGCTACACCTTC. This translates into CSARSRTDHNYGYTF.

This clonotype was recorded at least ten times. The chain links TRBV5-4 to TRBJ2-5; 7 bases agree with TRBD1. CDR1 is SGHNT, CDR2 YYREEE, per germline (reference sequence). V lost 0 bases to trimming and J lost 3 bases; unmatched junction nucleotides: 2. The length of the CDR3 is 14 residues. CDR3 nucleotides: TGTGCCAGCAGCTTGGAACAGGGGAAAGAGACCCAGTACTTC. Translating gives CASSLEQGKETQYF.

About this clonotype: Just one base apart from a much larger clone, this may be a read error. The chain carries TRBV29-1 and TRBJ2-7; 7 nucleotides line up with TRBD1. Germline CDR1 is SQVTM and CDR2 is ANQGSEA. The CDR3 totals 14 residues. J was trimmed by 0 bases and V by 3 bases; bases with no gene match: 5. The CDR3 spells CSVDTRDSSYEQYF. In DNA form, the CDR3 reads TGCAGCGTTGACACCCGGGACAGCTCCTACGAGCAGTACTTC.

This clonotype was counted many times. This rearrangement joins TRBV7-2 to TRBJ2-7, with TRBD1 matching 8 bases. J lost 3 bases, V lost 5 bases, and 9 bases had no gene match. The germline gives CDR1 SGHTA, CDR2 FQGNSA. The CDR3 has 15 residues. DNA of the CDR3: TGTGCCAGCAGCAGTCCCGGGACAGGATACTACGAGCAGTACGTC. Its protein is CASSSPGTGYYEQYV.

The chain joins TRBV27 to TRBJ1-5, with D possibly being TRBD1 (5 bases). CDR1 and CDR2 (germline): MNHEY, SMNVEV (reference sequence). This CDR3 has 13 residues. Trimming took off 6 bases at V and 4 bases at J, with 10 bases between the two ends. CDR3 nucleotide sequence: TGTGCCAGCAGCGGGGGGAGGAATCAGCCCCAGCATTTT. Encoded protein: CASSGGRNQPQHF.

CDR3 residues: CASSHDFLGTASAGANVLTF. Here the CDR3 DNA reads TGTGCCAGCAGTCATGATTTTTTAGGGACGGCCTCAGCTGGGGCCAACGTCCTGACTTTC. The rearrangement joins TRBV28 to TRBJ2-6; possibly TRBD1 or TRBD2 for D (5 bases each). The CDR3 spans 20 residues. V was clipped by 5 bases and J by 2 bases, with 25 bases between them. In germline, CDR1 is MDHEN, CDR2 SYDVKM.

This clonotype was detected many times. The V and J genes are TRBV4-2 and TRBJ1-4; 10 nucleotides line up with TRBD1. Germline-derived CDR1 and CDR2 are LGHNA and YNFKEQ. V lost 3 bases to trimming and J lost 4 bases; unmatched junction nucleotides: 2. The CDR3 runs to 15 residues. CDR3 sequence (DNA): TGTGCCAGCAGCCAGGACAGGGGGTTTAATGAAAAACTGTTTTTT. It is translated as CASSQDRGFNEKLFF.

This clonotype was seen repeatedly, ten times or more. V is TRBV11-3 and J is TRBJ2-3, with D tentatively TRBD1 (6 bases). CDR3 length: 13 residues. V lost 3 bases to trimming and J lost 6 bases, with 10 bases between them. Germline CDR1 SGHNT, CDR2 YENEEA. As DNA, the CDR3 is TGTGCCAGCAGCTTCGACACAGGGGATACGCAGTATTTT. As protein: CASSFDTGDTQYF.

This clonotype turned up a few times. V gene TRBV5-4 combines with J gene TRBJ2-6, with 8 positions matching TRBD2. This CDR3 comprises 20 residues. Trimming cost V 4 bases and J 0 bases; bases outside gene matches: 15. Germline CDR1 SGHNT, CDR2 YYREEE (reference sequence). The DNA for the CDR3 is TGTGCCAGCAGCCCCCAGTGGGGTAGCGGGGACCGCTCTGGGGCCAACGTCCTGACTTTC. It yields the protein CASSPQWGSGDRSGANVLTF.

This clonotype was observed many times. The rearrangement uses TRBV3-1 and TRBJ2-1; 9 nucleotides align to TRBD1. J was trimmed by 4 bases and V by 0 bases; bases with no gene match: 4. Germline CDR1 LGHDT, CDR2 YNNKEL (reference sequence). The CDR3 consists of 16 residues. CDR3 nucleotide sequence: TGTGCCAGCAGCCAAGAACCGGACAGGGGATACAATGAGCAGTTCTTC. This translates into CASSQEPDRGYNEQFF.

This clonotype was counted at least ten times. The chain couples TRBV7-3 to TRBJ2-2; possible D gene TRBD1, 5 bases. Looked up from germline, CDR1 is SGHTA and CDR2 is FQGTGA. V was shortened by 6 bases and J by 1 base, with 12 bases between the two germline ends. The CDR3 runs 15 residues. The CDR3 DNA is TGTGCCAGCAGGATAAGGACAAAGAACACCGGGGAGCTGTTTTTT. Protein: CASRIRTKNTGELFF.

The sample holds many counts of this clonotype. As DNA, the CDR3 is TGCGCCAGCAGGCTCGCCGAGGGGGGCCCATACAATGAGCAGTTCTTC. It codes for CASRLAEGGPYNEQFF. V usage is TRBV5-1 and J usage is TRBJ2-1; D is possibly TRBD1 or TRBD2 (6 bases each). Trimming took off 5 bases at V and 4 bases at J, with 19 bases between the two ends. CDR3 length: 16 amino acids. Germline CDR1 is SGHRS and CDR2 is YFSETQ.